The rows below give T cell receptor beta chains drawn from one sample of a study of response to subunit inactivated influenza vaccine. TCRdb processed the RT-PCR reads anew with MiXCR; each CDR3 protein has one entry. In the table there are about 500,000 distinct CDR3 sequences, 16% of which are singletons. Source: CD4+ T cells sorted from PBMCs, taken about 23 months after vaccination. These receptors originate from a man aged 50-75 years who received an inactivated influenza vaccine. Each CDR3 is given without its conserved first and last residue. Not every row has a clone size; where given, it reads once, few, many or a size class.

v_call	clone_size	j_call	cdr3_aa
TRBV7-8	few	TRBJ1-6	ASSRANSPLH
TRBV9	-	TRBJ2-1	ASSVGTGGYNEQF
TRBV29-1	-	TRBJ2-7	SVSRPGNEQY
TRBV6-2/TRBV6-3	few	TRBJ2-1	ASQGASGRPSYNEQF
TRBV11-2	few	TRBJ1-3	ASSLDRGTVGSGNTIY
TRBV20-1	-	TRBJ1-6	SARNQDGVNSPLH
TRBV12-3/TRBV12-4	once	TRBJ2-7	ASSEQGAGEQY
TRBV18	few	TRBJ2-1	ASSTGQGNEQF
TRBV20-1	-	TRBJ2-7	SAGPSGTNEQY
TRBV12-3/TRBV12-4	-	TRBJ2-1	ASSSGAGAYNEQF
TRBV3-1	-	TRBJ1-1	ASSRSLGAEAF
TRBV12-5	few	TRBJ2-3	ASGLSADTQY
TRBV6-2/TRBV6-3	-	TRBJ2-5	ASSYRRGPGLMAQY
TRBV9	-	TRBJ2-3	ASSVGVRGSDTQY
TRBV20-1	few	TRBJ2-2	SARATSGATGELF
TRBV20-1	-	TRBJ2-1	SARVNRGRNEQF
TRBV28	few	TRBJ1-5	ASSSGARNQPQH
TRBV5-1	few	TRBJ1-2	ASSPMTRGGT
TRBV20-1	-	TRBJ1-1	SAERRTGDTEAF
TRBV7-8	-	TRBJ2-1	ASSLGGQGLGNEQF
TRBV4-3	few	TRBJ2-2	ASSQDEGFGGELF
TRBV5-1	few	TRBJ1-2	ASSLEGHPSQRDGYT
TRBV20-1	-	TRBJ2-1	SASLPGQPNEQF
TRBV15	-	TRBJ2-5	ATSSFKTDWETQY
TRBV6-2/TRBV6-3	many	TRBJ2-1	ASSYSPEGQF
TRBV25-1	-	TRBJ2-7	ASSESLSYEQY
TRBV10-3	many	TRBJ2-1	AISEGYPNEQF
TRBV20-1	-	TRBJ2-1	SARDLDYLTSHNEQF
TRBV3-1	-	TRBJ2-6	ASSQDYPTGGAGGANVLT
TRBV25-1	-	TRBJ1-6	ASSEYGRGPDH
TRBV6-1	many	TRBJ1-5	ATSRDNNQPQH
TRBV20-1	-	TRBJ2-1	SAMYARASLGLHEQF
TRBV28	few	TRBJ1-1	ASIGTRGGNTEAF
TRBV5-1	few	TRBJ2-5	ASSLDSGRPWETQY
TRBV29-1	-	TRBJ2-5	SVDPSGKETQY
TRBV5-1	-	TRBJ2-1	ASSPFLGVGNEQF
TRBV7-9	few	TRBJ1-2	ASSPGTGRDQGYT
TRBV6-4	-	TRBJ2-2	ASSDGNTGELF
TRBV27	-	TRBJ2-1	ASRGTGGPSSGPEQF
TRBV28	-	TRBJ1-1	ASNAPVNTEAF
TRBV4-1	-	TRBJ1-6	ASSQEGQGRGSPLH